These T cell receptor beta chains were read from a single sample in a study of lymphopenia after photon versus proton radiotherapy. Profiled with immunoSEQ multiplex PCR; TCRdb holds only in-frame clones, not every one. The sample yields 150,000 to 200,000 clones, 88% seen once. The sample consisted of peripheral blood, taken from a patient treated with photon-based radiotherapy. These TCRs come from a man aged 45-65 years with gastric cancer. CDR3s include the opening cysteine and the closing phenylalanine or tryptophan. D genes are given only for firm matches. Not all rows give a size; the values are once, few, many and, for expanded clones, a class.

TRBJ1-5 NA TRBD1 TRBV18 CASSTGTDSNQPQHF TGTGCCAGCTCAACCGGGACAGATAGCAATCAGCCCCAGCATTTT
TRBJ2-1 NA NA TRBV29-1 CSVGPIVNEQFF TGCAGCGTTGGGCCCATTGTAAATGAGCAGTTCTTC
TRBJ2-6 NA NA TRBV28 CASSSWETGANVLTF TGTGCCAGCAGTTCGTGGGAAACTGGGGCCAACGTCCTGACTTTC
TRBJ2-5 NA TRBD2 TRBV5-6 CASSFTLRLAEPKKKTQYF TGTGCCAGCAGCTTCACTCTCCGACTAGCGGAACCCAAAAAAAAGACCCAGTACTTC
TRBJ1-3 NA TRBD1 TRBV7-2 CASSPRTGSGGNTIYF TGTGCCAGCAGCCCAAGGACAGGGAGCGGGGGAAACACCATATATTTT
TRBJ2-3 once NA TRBV2 CASIFRPGGGTQYF TGTGCCAGCATTTTTCGCCCCGGCGGAGGGACGCAGTATTTT
TRBJ2-5 NA NA TRBV6-6 CASSPGTRETQYF TGTGCCAGCAGCCCCGGGACAAGAGAGACCCAGTACTTC
TRBJ2-2 NA NA TRBV29-1 CSVEVRATGELFF TGCAGCGTTGAGGTTCGGGCTACCGGGGAGCTGTTTTTT
TRBJ2-1 NA NA TRBV7-9 CASSPSLGYNEQFF TGTGCCAGCAGCCCATCACTAGGTTACAATGAGCAGTTCTTC
TRBJ2-7 once TRBD2 TRBV5-1 CASSLDLAGSYEQYF TGCGCCAGCAGCTTGGATCTAGCGGGGTCCTACGAGCAGTACTTC
TRBJ1-3 NA NA TRBV6-5 CASSSGYLSGNTIYF TGTGCCAGCAGTTCTGGTTACCTCTCTGGAAACACCATATATTTT
TRBJ2-7 once TRBD1 TRBV6-5 CASRNRDRGSEQYF TGTGCCAGCAGAAACCGGGACAGGGGGTCCGAGCAGTACTTC
TRBJ2-5 NA TRBD2 TRBV14 CASSQKRGGRNQETQYF TGTGCCAGCAGCCAAAAGAGGGGCGGGAGGAATCAAGAGACCCAGTACTTC
TRBJ2-4 NA NA TRBV6-4 CASTKEAILAKNIQYF TGTGCCAGCACCAAAGAGGCTATACTAGCCAAAAACATTCAGTACTTC
TRBJ1-1 few NA TRBV27 CASSLSKGVNTEAFF TGTGCCAGCAGTTTATCAAAGGGGGTGAACACTGAAGCTTTCTTT
TRBJ1-1 NA TRBD1 TRBV6-1 CASSETPRDRHRAFF TGTGCCAGCAGTGAAACCCCACGGGACAGACATAGAGCTTTCTTT